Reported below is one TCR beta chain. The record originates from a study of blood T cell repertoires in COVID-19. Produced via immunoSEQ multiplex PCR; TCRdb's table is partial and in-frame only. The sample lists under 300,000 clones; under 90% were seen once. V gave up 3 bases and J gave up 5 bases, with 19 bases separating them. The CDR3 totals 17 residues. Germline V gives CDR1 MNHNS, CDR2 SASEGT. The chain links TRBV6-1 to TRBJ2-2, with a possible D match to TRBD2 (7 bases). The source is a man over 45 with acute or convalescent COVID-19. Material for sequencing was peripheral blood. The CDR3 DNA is TGTGCCAGCAGTGAGCGGGGAGGGACACTTAGGACCGGGGAGCTGTTTTTT. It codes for CASSERGGTLRTGELFF.